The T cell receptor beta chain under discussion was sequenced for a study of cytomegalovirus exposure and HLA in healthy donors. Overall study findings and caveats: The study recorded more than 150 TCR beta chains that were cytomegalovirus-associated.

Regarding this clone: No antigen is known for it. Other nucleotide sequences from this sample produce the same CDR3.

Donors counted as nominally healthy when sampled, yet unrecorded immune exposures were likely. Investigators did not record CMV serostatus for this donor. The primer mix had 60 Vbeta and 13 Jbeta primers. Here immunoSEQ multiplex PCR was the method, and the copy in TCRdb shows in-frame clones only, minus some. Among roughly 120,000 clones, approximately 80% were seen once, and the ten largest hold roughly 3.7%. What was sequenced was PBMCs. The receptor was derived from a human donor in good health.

CDR3 region: CASSLGVTGVTNYGYTF. CDR3 bases: TGCGCCAGCAGCTTGGGGGTGACAGGCGTGACTAACTATGGCTACACCTTC. The chain employs TRBV5-1 and TRBJ1-2; weak D call: TRBD1 (6 bases). The CDR3 runs to 17 residues. V lost 0 bases, J lost 0 bases, and 15 bases lay in between. Germline loops: CDR1 SGHRS, CDR2 YFSETQ.